One and the same sample provided the 30 T cell receptor beta chains below, sequenced in a study of cytomegalovirus exposure and HLA in healthy donors. Use of 60 Vbeta and 13 Jbeta primers characterized the PCR. Method: immunoSEQ multiplex PCR; TCRdb's copy keeps in-frame clones and lacks some. The sample has some 180,000 clones, 75% to 85% seen once; the top ten hold 3.7%. Material: PBMCs. The receptors come from a woman aged 60-75 years in good health and CMV-seropositive.

The chain is built from TRBV9 and TRBJ1-3; TRBD1 matches 8 bases. The V and J ends lost 2 bases and 4 bases, in that order; junction bases with no gene match: 8. Germline V lookup: CDR1 SGDLS, CDR2 YYNGEE. The CDR3 sequence is 16 residues long. CDR3: CASSVQDREYGNTIYF. CDR3 coding DNA: TGTGCCAGCAGCGTTCAGGACAGGGAATACGGAAACACCATATATTTT.

The CDR3 coding sequence is TGTGCCAGCAGTGAAGCCCGGGGGGTTAACTATGGCTACACCTTC. Translation gives CASSEARGVNYGYTF. The chain is built from TRBV6-1 and TRBJ1-2, with D perhaps TRBD1 (5 bases). Germline CDR1 MNHNS, CDR2 SASEGT. Between the trimmed V and J ends, which lost 0 bases and 1 base, there was a span of 9 bases. CDR3 size: 15 residues.

This chain uses TRBV5-1 with TRBJ2-3, with TRBD2 matching 10 bases. The CDR3 has 16 amino acids. Germline assignment: CDR1 SGHRS and CDR2 YFSETQ. Trimming took 4 bases from V and 4 from J; bases not matched to a gene: 9. CDR3 coding DNA: TGCGCCAGCAGCGGGCCCCTAGCGGGAGCCCCAGATACGCAGTATTTT. This sequence encodes CASSGPLAGAPDTQYF.

This sequence joins TRBV4-1 and TRBJ1-5, with D possibly TRBD1 on 5 matching bases. Trimming took 2 bases from V and 2 from J, leaving 7 bases between them. The CDR3 is 14 amino acids. CDR1 and CDR2 (germline): MGHRA, YSYEKL. CDR3 residues: CASSQKQGNQPQHF. The CDR3 coding sequence is TGCGCCAGCAGCCAAAAACAGGGCAATCAGCCCCAGCATTTT.

This sequence joins TRBV6-5 and TRBJ1-2, with D possibly being TRBD1 (5 bases). Germline lookup yields CDR1 MNHEY and CDR2 SVGAGI. V shed 11 bases and J shed 4 bases, with 20 bases lying between them. CDR3 size: 14 residues. CDR3 bases: TGTGCCGGTGGGACTACAAGCGGGATCTATGGCTACACCTTC. Translated: CAGGTTSGIYGYTF.

The chain is built from TRBV5-1 and TRBJ2-1; 7 bases are a match to TRBD2. CDR3 size: 13 residues. CDR1 is SGHRS and CDR2 is YFSETQ in the germline V gene. With V trimmed by 4 bases and J by 5 bases, 3 bases remained unmatched. Here the CDR3 reads CASSQRGNNEQFF. The DNA of the CDR3 is TGCGCCAGCAGCCAGCGGGGTAACAATGAGCAGTTCTTC.

The chain uses TRBV11-1 and TRBJ2-1; D is uncertain. V dropped 5 bases and J dropped 6 bases, with 8 bases sitting between them. The CDR3 spans 12 residues. CDR1 SGHAT and CDR2 FQDESV come from the germline V gene (reference sequence). The chain's CDR3 is CASSRQVNEQFF. The DNA of the CDR3 is TGTGCCAGCAGCCGGCAGGTCAATGAGCAGTTCTTC.

There are a few counts of this clone. The genes are TRBV30 and TRBJ2-2, with a weak D call TRBD2 (6 bases). CDR1 is GTSNPN, CDR2 SVGIG, per germline (reference sequence). The CDR3 runs 15 residues. Trimming took 0 bases from V and 7 from J, leaving 15 bases between them. CDR3 DNA sequence: TGTGCCTGGAGTGTAACGGGGAGGTGGGGCGGGGAGCTGTTTTTT. Translating gives CAWSVTGRWGGELFF.

CDR3 sequence reads: CASSLDRGGGKETQYF. CDR3 in DNA: TGTGCCAGCAGCTTAGATCGCGGGGGAGGAAAAGAGACCCAGTACTTC. This rearrangement joins TRBV7-9 to TRBJ2-5, with 7 nucleotides matching TRBD2. This CDR3 is 16 amino acids long. CDR1 and CDR2 (germline): SEHNR, FQNEAQ (reference sequence). The V gene end was trimmed by 1 base and the J gene end by 3 bases; junction bases not matched to a gene: 8.

The CDR3 DNA follows: TGTGCCTGGAGGATCCTAAATTCCCCTAGCTACGAGCAGTACTTC. Its protein product is CAWRILNSPSYEQYF. This sequence joins TRBV30 and TRBJ2-7, with no clear D. This CDR3 spans 15 amino acids. V was cut by 3 bases and J by 3 bases, with 18 bases left in between. The germline V gene encodes CDR1 GTSNPN and CDR2 SVGIG (reference sequence).

This clone was detected only a few times. The V call is TRBV6-1, the J call TRBJ1-1, with unresolved D. Germline V CDR1 and CDR2: MNHNS, SASEGT. This CDR3 spans 15 amino acids. The germline V and J ends were trimmed by 0 bases and 1 base, with 9 bases remaining between them. CDR3 loop: CASSEAVEKNTEAFF. CDR3 in DNA: TGTGCCAGCAGTGAAGCGGTGGAGAAGAACACTGAAGCTTTCTTT.

Only a few counts were recorded for this clone. V is TRBV19 and J is TRBJ2-2; D is possibly TRBD1 (7 bases). V lost 5 bases, J lost 2 bases, and 24 bases lay in between. Per the germline V gene, CDR1 is LNHDA and CDR2 is SQIVND (reference sequence). This CDR3 comprises 19 residues. CDR3 residues: CASSSRQGPGTFNTGELFF. The CDR3 DNA sequence: TGTGCCAGTAGTTCGCGACAGGGACCCGGGACTTTCAACACCGGGGAGCTGTTTTTT.

Of note for this clone: A junction boundary mismatches the germline segment, possibly from a read error. The J gene is TRBJ2-6, the V gene TRBV9; D is possibly TRBD1 (5 bases). Germline V CDR1 and CDR2: SGDLS, YYNGEE. This CDR3 has 18 amino acids. CDR3 coding DNA: TGTGCCAGCAGCCCGCGACAGATTTTCGACTCTGGGGCCAACGGCCTGACTTTC. Translation gives CASSPRQIFDSGANGLTF.

The J gene is TRBJ2-3, the V gene TRBV7-2; tentative D call: TRBD1 (6 bases). Trimming stripped 5 bases from V and 9 bases from J, with 24 bases between. Germline V gene lookup returns CDR1 SGHTA and CDR2 FQGNSA. The CDR3 sequence is 16 residues long. Here the CDR3 DNA reads TGTGCCAGCAGCATCCCCGGGACACCCGGATCGGTGACGCAGTATTTT. Translated: CASSIPGTPGSVTQYF.

J is TRBJ2-6 and V is TRBV9, with D perhaps matching TRBD2 (5 bases). Germline V gene data show CDR1 as SGDLS and CDR2 as YYNGEE. V lost 4 bases and J lost 13, with 18 bases in between. This CDR3 is built from 14 residues. CDR3 amino acids: CASSPASPSGVLTF. In DNA, the CDR3 is TGTGCCAGCAGCCCTGCTAGCCCCTCGGGGGTCCTGACTTTC.

This sequence joins TRBV9 and TRBJ2-7; D uncertain. Trimming pared 0 bases from V and 2 bases from J, leaving 9 bases between. The CDR3 loop spans 14 amino acids. CDR1 and CDR2 from the germline V gene are SGDLS and YYNGEE. The CDR3 region is CASSVGAEPYEQYF. The CDR3 bases are TGTGCCAGCAGCGTAGGGGCAGAACCCTACGAGCAGTACTTC.

The rearrangement joins TRBV7-3 to TRBJ2-3; the D gene is possibly TRBD2 (5 bases). Trimming pared 2 bases from V and 6 bases from J, leaving 21 bases between. The CDR3 loop spans 17 amino acids. Germline lookup yields CDR1 SGHTA and CDR2 FQGTGA. The CDR3 nucleotides are TGTGCCAGCAGCTTAGTTCGGAGCGGCAACAGCATGGATACGCAGTATTTT. Residues: CASSLVRSGNSMDTQYF. Combining the CDR3 with reference TRBV7-3 and TRBJ2-3 gives the whole variable domain GAGVSQTPSNKVTEKGKYVELRCDPISGHTALYWYRQSLGQGPEFLIYFQGTGAADDSGLPNDRFFAVRPEGSVSTLKIQRTERGDSAVYLCASSLVRSGNSMDTQYFGPGTRLTVL.

The J gene is TRBJ1-2, the V gene TRBV28; weak D call: TRBD1 (5 bases). The germline gives CDR1 MDHEN, CDR2 SYDVKM. The V gene lost 7 bases and the J gene lost 4 bases, with 25 bases spanning the gap. The CDR3 runs 17 residues. The CDR3 region has the DNA TGTGCCAGCAAATCCGGCGGGGGGACCAGGGAGGGCTATGGCTACACCTTC. It translates to CASKSGGGTREGYGYTF.

J is TRBJ2-5 and V is TRBV29-1; TRBD2 matches at 9 bases. V shed 0 bases, J shed 4 bases, and the junction held 9 bases outside the gene matches. Per germline, CDR1 SQVTM and CDR2 ANQGSEA. The CDR3 runs to 16 residues. The CDR3 spells CSVEEGGGGRRETQYF. The CDR3, as DNA: TGCAGCGTTGAAGAGGGCGGGGGGGGTCGGCGAGAGACCCAGTACTTC. Based on the CDR3 plus reference TRBV29-1 and TRBJ2-5, the full variable domain is SAVISQKPSRDICQRGTSLTIQCQVDSQVTMMFWYRQQPGQSLTLIATANQGSEATYESGFVIDKFPISRPNLTFSTLTVSNMSPEDSSIYLCSVEEGGGGRRETQYFGPGTRLLVL.

The rearrangement joins TRBV7-6 to TRBJ1-1, with TRBD1 as a possible D gene (6 bases). Germline V gene data show CDR1 as SGHVS and CDR2 as FNYEAQ. The CDR3 loop spans 17 amino acids. V was shortened by 1 base and J by 1 base, with 16 bases between the two germline ends. CDR3 residues: CASSLGRGGQGNTEAFF. The CDR3 DNA reads TGTGCCAGCAGCTTAGGGCGGGGGGGGCAGGGGAACACTGAAGCTTTCTTT.

This chain uses TRBV7-9 with TRBJ1-5; tentative D call: TRBD1 (5 bases). CDR1 and CDR2 from the germline V gene are SEHNR and FQNEAQ (reference sequence). Trimming shortened V by 5 bases and J by 13 bases, and 18 bases separated the two germline ends. The CDR3 runs 13 residues. The CDR3 spells CASSQGFIAAQHF. The CDR3, as DNA: TGTGCCAGCAGCCAGGGTTTTATCGCAGCTCAGCATTTT.

CDR3 coding DNA: TGTGCCAGCAGTGCCCGGACAGGGAACACCGGGGAGCTGTTTTTT. Protein sequence: CASSARTGNTGELFF. V and J are TRBV2 and TRBJ2-2; 7 bases are shared with TRBD1. The V gene's germline CDR1 is SNHLY and CDR2 FYNNEI. The J segment lost 1 base and the V segment lost 4 bases, leaving 3 bases of the junction unmatched. The CDR3 is 15 amino acids.

The chain has TRBV7-3 and TRBJ2-3; tentative D call: TRBD1 (7 bases). Trimming stripped 9 bases from V and 3 bases from J, with 13 bases between. From germline, CDR1 is SGHTA and CDR2 FQGTGA. There are 13 residues in the CDR3. CDR3 loop: CASQGGGTDTQYF. For the CDR3, the DNA is TGTGCCAGTCAGGGGGGCGGAACAGATACGCAGTATTTT.

This chain connects TRBV4-1 to TRBJ2-5; 9 bases are shared with TRBD2. The CDR3 covers 17 residues. Germline loops: CDR1 MGHRA, CDR2 YSYEKL. Trimming cost V 4 bases and J 5 bases; bases outside gene matches: 14. The CDR3 DNA sequence: TGCGCCAGCAGCCCGGACTCCGGGCGGGGGGGCCGGGAGACCCAGTACTTC. Its protein is CASSPDSGRGGRETQYF.

This clone was recorded a few times. The rearrangement uses TRBV6-5 and TRBJ2-7; D uncertain. Trimming took 7 bases from V and 3 from J, leaving 16 bases between them. Germline CDR1 MNHEY, CDR2 SVGAGI. CDR3 size: 14 residues. The CDR3: CASKVSEIGYEQYF. The CDR3 DNA is TGTGCCAGCAAGGTCAGCGAAATCGGCTACGAGCAGTACTTC.

This clone has only one observation. This rearrangement joins TRBV6-5 to TRBJ2-1; D unclear. Germline V gene lookup returns CDR1 MNHEY and CDR2 SVGAGI. The V end lost 2 bases, the J end lost 10 bases, and 18 bases lay between the germline ends. CDR3 length: 15 amino acids. CDR3: CASSYAIHQVDEQFF. CDR3 coding DNA: TGTGCCAGCAGTTACGCGATACACCAGGTCGACGAGCAGTTCTTC.

As to this clone: Sequence at one end of the junction differs from germline and may be a read error. The rearrangement links TRBV7-7 to TRBJ2-5; 14 bases are shared with TRBD2. Germline lookup yields CDR1 SSHAT and CDR2 FNYEAQ (reference sequence). There are 17 residues in the CDR3. The CDR3: CASSQTSGRGYQETQYF. In nucleotides, the CDR3 is TGTGCTAGCAGCCAGACTAGCGGGAGGGGGTACCAAGAGACCCAGTACTTC.

The chain combines TRBV28 with TRBJ2-7, with a tentative D call TRBD2 (5 bases). The CDR3 runs to 12 residues. V lost 6 bases, J lost 5 bases, and 11 bases lay in between. Germline CDR1 is MDHEN and CDR2 is SYDVKM. CDR3 nucleotide sequence: TGTGCCAGCAGAGAGGGCAGTAACGAGCAGTACTTC. Amino acids: CASREGSNEQYF.

This rearrangement joins TRBV28 to TRBJ2-6; D unclear. V was shortened by 7 bases and J by 0 bases, with 16 bases between the two germline ends. The CDR3 has 17 amino acids. CDR1 is MDHEN and CDR2 is SYDVKM in the germline V gene. CDR3 residues: CASTPTLSSSGANVLTF. CDR3 DNA sequence: TGTGCCAGCACTCCGACACTTAGTTCCTCTGGGGCCAACGTCCTGACTTTC. Looking up the rest from reference TRBV28 and TRBJ2-6 gives the full variable domain: DVKVTQSSRYLVKRTGEKVFLECVQDMDHENMFWYRQDPGLGLRLIYFSYDVKMKEKGDIPEGYSVSREKKERFSLILESASTNQTSMYLCASTPTLSSSGANVLTFGAGSRLTVL.

The CDR3: CASSPRQVGEQYF. The CDR3 bases are TGTGCCAGTAGTCCGAGACAGGTCGGCGAGCAGTACTTC. The rearrangement joins TRBV19 to TRBJ2-7; possibly TRBD1 for D (6 bases). Germline V gene data show CDR1 as LNHDA and CDR2 as SQIVND (reference sequence). V gave up 5 bases and J gave up 6 bases, with 14 bases separating them. The CDR3 consists of 13 residues.